This passage covers 12 T cell receptor beta chains from one sample sequenced in a study of T cell repertoires in cytomegalovirus infection. Via MiXCR, TCRdb re-called the reads, giving one row per CDR3 protein. This table has more than 90,000 distinct CDR3 sequences, 10% appearing once. No antigens are known for them. Input material: PBMCs, sequenced either directly or after in vitro stimulation (not recorded which). The receptors were sampled from a human donor in good health (CMV status not recorded). Some clones in this sample may be carry-over from other donors' samples.

This clonotype was seen repeatedly, ten times or more. This sequence joins TRBV9 and TRBJ1-2, with D possibly being TRBD1 (5 bases). V was trimmed by 4 bases and J by 7 bases, leaving 17 bases between them. This CDR3 comprises 14 residues. Germline V gene sequence: CDR1 SGDLS, CDR2 YYNGEE. CDR3 amino acids: CASSIGGGTSGYTF. CDR3 DNA sequence: TGTGCCAGCAGCATCGGGGGGGGAACGAGTGGCTACACCTTC.

This clonotype was seen more than once but under ten times. J is TRBJ1-6 and V is TRBV6-8, with D unclear. The CDR3 runs 15 residues. With 2 bases removed from V and 8 bases from J, the gap between germline ends came to 13 bases. Germline values: CDR1 MNHGY, CDR2 SAAAGT. The DNA for the CDR3 is TGTGCCAGCAGTTACCAGGCGGTTTTTCATTCACCCCTCCACTTT. This gives the protein CASSYQAVFHSPLHF.

This chain uses TRBV18 with TRBJ2-5, with D perhaps being TRBD1 or TRBD2 (5 bases each). Trimming left V 5 bases short and J 1 base short, with 8 bases between. Germline V gives CDR1 KGHSH, CDR2 LQKENI. The CDR3 length is 13 residues. CDR3 sequence (DNA): TGTGCCAGCTCATCCGGGGCCCAAGAGACCCAGTACTTC. It encodes CASSSGAQETQYF.

This clonotype occurred many times. The chain couples TRBV6-2 or TRBV6-3 to TRBJ2-1; a possible D gene is TRBD2 (6 bases). V was pared by 6 bases and J by 4 bases, with 10 bases between. The CDR3 loop spans 13 amino acids. Germline V lookup: CDR1 MNHEY, CDR2 SVGEGT. In nucleotides, the CDR3 is TGTGCCAGCAGCTGGGGACTGTACAATGAGCAGTTCTTC. Its translation: CASSWGLYNEQFF.

This clonotype appeared a few times. V and J are TRBV6-1 and TRBJ2-3, with TRBD1 matching 7 bases. Looked up from germline, CDR1 is MNHNS and CDR2 is SASEGT. Trimming removed 1 base from V and 5 bases from J; junction bases left unmatched: 3. The CDR3 sequence is 14 residues long. In DNA form, the CDR3 reads TGTGCCAGCAGTGAAGGGGCAGGGGGAGATACGCAGTATTTT. Encoded protein: CASSEGAGGDTQYF.

This clonotype has at least ten counts. This sequence joins TRBV6-2 or TRBV6-3 and TRBJ1-5; D possibly corresponds to TRBD1 (5 bases). The CDR3 contains 13 residues. CDR1 and CDR2 from the germline V gene are MNHEY and SVGEGT. V was trimmed by 6 bases and J by 7 bases, leaving 13 bases between them. CDR3 DNA sequence: TGTGCCAGCAGCCTGACCGGGGGACAGCCCCAGCATTTT. This gives the protein CASSLTGGQPQHF.

The rearrangement uses TRBV28 and TRBJ2-1; perhaps TRBD2 as D (5 bases). CDR3 size: 13 residues. Trimming took off 8 bases at V and 0 bases at J, with 8 bases between the two ends. The germline CDR1 and CDR2 sequences are MDHEN and SYDVKM. The CDR3 DNA reads as TGTGCCAGCCGTGGGAGCTCCTACAATGAGCAGTTCTTC. This gives the protein CASRGSSYNEQFF. Together with reference TRBV28 and TRBJ2-1, the CDR3 gives the full variable domain: DVKVTQSSRYLVKRTGEKVFLECVQDMDHENMFWYRQDPGLGLRLIYFSYDVKMKEKGDIPEGYSVSREKKERFSLILESASTNQTSMYLCASRGSSYNEQFFGPGTRLTVL.

This clonotype was picked up a small number of times. The chain has TRBV5-4 and TRBJ2-3, with a weak D call TRBD1 (5 bases). Per germline, CDR1 SGHNT and CDR2 YYREEE (reference sequence). This CDR3 contains 15 residues. V lost 5 bases, J lost 0 bases, and 13 bases lay in between. The DNA of the CDR3 is TGTGCCAGCAGTCGACAGTCACTTAGCACAGATACGCAGTATTTT. Translation: CASSRQSLSTDTQYF.

This clonotype occurred many times. The chain is built from TRBV5-1 and TRBJ2-3, with no clear D. Trimming pared 5 bases from V and 0 bases from J, leaving 13 bases between. Germline V gene sequence: CDR1 SGHRS, CDR2 YFSETQ. The CDR3 consists of 15 residues. CDR3 DNA sequence: TGCGCCAGCAGACCAGACGGATCTAGCACAGATACGCAGTATTTT. This sequence encodes CASRPDGSSTDTQYF. Based on the CDR3 plus reference TRBV5-1 and TRBJ2-3, the full variable domain is KAGVTQTPRYLIKTRGQQVTLSCSPISGHRSVSWYQQTPGQGLQFLFEYFSETQRNKGNFPGRFSGRQFSNSRSEMNVSTLELGDSALYLCASRPDGSSTDTQYFGPGTRLTVL.

This clonotype came up many times. The chain uses TRBV7-8 and TRBJ2-3; unclear D gene. This CDR3 comprises 14 residues. Germline lookup yields CDR1 SGHVS and CDR2 FQNEAQ. Trimming took off 1 base at V and 4 bases at J, with 9 bases between the two ends. The CDR3 sequence: CASSLGVLADTQYF. The DNA of the CDR3 is TGTGCCAGCAGCTTAGGAGTACTGGCAGATACGCAGTATTTT.

Comments on this clonotype: This may be a read error, as it is one base from a much larger clone. The genes are TRBV6-5 and TRBJ2-2; the D is unclear. The CDR3 runs to 14 residues. Per the germline V gene, CDR1 is MNHEY and CDR2 is SVGAGI. CDR3: CASRYSTGPGELFF. DNA of the CDR3: TGTGCCAGCCGTTACTCGACCGGCCCCGGGGAGCTGTTTTTT.

At least ten counts were recorded for this clonotype. J is TRBJ2-5 and V is TRBV7-2; no firm D call. In germline, CDR1 is SGHTA, CDR2 FQGNSA. The CDR3 contains 14 residues. Trimming removed 1 base at V and 5 bases at J, with 11 bases between. CDR3 amino acids: CASSLGAERETQYF. The DNA for the CDR3 is TGTGCCAGCAGCTTAGGTGCGGAGAGGGAGACCCAGTACTTC.